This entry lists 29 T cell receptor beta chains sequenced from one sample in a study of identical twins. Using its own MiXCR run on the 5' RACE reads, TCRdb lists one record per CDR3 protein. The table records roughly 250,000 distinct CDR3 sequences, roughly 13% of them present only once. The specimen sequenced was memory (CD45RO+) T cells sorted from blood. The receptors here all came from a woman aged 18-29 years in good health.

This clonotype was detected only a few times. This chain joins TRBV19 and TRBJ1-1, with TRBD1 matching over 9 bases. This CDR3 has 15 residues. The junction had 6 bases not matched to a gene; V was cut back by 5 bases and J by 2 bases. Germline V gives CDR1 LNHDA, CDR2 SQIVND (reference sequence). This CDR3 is CASSAPTGGNTEAFF. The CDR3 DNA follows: TGTGCCAGTAGTGCCCCGACAGGGGGAAACACTGAAGCTTTCTTT.

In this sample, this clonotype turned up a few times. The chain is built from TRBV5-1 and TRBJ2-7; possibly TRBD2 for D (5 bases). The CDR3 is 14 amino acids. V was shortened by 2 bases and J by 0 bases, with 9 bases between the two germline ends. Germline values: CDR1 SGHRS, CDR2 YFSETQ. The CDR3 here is CASSFGEASYEQYF. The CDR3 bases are TGCGCCAGCAGCTTCGGGGAAGCCTCCTACGAGCAGTACTTC. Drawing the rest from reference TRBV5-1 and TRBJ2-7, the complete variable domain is KAGVTQTPRYLIKTRGQQVTLSCSPISGHRSVSWYQQTPGQGLQFLFEYFSETQRNKGNFPGRFSGRQFSNSRSEMNVSTLELGDSALYLCASSFGEASYEQYFGPGTRLTVT.

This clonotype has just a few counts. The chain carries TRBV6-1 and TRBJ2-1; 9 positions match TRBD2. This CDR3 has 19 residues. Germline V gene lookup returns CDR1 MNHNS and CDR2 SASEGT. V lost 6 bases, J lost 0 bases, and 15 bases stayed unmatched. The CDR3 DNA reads TGTGCCAGCAGCCCCGGGACTAGCAATAGGGTAAGCTCCTACAATGAGCAGTTCTTC. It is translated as CASSPGTSNRVSSYNEQFF.

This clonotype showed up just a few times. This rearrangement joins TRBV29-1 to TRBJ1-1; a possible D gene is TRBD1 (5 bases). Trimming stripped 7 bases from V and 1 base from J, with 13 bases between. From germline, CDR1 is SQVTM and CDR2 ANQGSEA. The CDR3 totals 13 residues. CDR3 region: CSGDPTGNTEAFF. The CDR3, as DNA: TGCAGCGGGGACCCGACGGGGAACACTGAAGCTTTCTTT.

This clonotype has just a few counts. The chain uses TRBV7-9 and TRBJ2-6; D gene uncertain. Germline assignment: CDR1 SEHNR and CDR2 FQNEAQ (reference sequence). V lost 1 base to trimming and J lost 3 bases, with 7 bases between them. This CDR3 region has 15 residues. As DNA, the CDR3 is TGTGCCAGCAGCTTAGGTTTGGGTGGGGCCAACGTCCTGACTTTC. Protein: CASSLGLGGANVLTF.

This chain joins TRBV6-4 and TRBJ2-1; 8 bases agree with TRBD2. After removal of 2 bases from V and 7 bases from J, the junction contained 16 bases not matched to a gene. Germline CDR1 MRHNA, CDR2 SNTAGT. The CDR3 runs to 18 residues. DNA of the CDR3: TGTGCCAGCAGTGACCCCTTGGAAGGGCGCGGGAGGAGAAATGAGCAGTTCTTC. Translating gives CASSDPLEGRGRRNEQFF.

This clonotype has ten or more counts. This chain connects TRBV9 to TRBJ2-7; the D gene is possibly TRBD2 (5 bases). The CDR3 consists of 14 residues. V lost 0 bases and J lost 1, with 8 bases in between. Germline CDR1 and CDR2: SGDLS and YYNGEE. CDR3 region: CASSVDGGSYEQYF. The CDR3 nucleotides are TGTGCCAGCAGCGTAGATGGAGGATCCTACGAGCAGTACTTC.

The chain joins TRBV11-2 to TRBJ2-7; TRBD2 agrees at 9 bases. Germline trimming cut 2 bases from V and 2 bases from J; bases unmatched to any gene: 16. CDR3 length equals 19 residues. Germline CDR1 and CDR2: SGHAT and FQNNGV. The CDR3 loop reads CASSLQGSGRRQAPYEQYF. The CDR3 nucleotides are TGTGCCAGCAGCTTACAGGGTAGCGGGAGACGGCAAGCTCCCTACGAGCAGTACTTC.

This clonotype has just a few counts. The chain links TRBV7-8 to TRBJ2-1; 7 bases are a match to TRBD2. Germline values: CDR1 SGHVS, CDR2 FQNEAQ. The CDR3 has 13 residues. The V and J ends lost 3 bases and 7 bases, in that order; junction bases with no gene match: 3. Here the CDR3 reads CASSFAGVNEQFF. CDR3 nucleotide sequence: TGTGCCAGCAGCTTCGCGGGAGTTAATGAGCAGTTCTTC.

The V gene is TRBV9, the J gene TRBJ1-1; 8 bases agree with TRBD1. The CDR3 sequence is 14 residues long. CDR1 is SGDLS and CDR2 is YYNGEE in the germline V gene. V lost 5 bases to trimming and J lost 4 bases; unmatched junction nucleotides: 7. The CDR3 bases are TGTGCCAGCAGAGCAGGGGGCGGGAGCACTGAAGCTTTCTTT. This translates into CASRAGGGSTEAFF.

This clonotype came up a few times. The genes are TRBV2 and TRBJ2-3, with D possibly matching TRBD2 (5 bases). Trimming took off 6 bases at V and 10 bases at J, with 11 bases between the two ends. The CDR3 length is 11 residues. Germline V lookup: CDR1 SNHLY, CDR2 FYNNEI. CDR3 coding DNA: TGTGCCAGCAGGGACTTGGGTGCGCAGTATTTT. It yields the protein CASRDLGAQYF.

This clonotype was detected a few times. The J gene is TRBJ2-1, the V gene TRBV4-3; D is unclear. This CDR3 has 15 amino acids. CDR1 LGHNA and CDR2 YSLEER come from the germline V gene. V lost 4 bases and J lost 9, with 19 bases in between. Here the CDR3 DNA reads TGCGCCAGCAGCCTAGCTAGGTCGACGGGCACTGAGCAGTTCTTC. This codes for CASSLARSTGTEQFF.

CDR3 sequence: CASSPPGGGLEKDTQYF. CDR3 coding DNA: TGTGCCAGCAGTCCCCCTGGTGGAGGGCTGGAGAAAGATACGCAGTATTTT. The J gene is TRBJ2-3, the V gene TRBV27; TRBD2 might be the D (6 bases). Deletions cut 5 bases from V and 5 bases from J, with 23 bases between. CDR1 and CDR2 (germline): MNHEY, SMNVEV (reference sequence). The CDR3 length is 17 residues.

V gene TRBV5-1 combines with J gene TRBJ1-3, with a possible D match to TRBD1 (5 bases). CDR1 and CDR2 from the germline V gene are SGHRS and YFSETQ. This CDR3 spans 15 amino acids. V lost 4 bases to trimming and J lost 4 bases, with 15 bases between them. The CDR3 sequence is CASSRGLGTGNTIYF. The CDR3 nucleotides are TGCGCCAGCAGCCGGGGCCTAGGGACCGGAAACACCATATATTTT.

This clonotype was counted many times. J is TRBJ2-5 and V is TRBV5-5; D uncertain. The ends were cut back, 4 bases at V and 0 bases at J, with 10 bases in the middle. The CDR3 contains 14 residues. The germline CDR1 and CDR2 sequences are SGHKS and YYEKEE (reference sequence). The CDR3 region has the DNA TGTGCCAGCAGCCCTTCCCCAAACCAAGAGACCCAGTACTTC. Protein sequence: CASSPSPNQETQYF.

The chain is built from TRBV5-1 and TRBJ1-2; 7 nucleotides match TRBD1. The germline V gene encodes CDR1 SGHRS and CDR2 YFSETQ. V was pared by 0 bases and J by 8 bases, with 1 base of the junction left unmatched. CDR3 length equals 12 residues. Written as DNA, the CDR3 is TGCGCCAGCAGCTTGGCAGGGGGGGGCTACACCTTC. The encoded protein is CASSLAGGGYTF.

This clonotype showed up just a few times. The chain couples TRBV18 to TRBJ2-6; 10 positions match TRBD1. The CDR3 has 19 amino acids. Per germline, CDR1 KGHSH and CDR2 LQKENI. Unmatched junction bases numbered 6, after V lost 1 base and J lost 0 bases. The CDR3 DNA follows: TGTGCCAGCTCACCACTTGGACAGGGGGGGAACTCTGGGGCCAACGTCCTGACTTTC. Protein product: CASSPLGQGGNSGANVLTF.

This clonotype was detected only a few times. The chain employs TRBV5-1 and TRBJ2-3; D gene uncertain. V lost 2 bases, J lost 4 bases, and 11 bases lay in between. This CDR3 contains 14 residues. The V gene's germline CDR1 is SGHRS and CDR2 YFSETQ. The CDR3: CASSFGQVADTQYF. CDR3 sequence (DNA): TGCGCCAGCAGCTTCGGCCAGGTTGCAGATACGCAGTATTTT.

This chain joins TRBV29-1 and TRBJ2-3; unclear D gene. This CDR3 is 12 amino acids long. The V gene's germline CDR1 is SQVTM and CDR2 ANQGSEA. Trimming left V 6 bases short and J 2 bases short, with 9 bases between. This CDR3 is CSVRFSTDTQYF. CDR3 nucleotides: TGCAGCGTCCGCTTTTCCACAGATACGCAGTATTTT.

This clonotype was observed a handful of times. Here the CDR3 DNA reads TGTGCCAGCATTGGGACTAGCGGGATGAGTCCCTACAATGAGCAGTTCTTC. Protein sequence: CASIGTSGMSPYNEQFF. This rearrangement joins TRBV7-2 to TRBJ2-1; 13 bases fit TRBD2. The germline CDR1 and CDR2 sequences are SGHTA and FQGNSA. CDR3 length equals 17 residues. V trimming: 7 bases; J trimming: 2 bases; junction bases outside the gene matches: 8.

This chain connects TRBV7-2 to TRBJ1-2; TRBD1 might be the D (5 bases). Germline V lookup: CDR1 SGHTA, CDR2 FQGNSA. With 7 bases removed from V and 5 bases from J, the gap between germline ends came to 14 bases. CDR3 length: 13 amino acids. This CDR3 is CASTTRGWYGYTF. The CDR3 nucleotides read TGTGCCAGCACCACCCGGGGCTGGTATGGCTACACCTTC. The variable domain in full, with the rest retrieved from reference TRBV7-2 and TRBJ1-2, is GAGVSQSPSNKVTEKGKDVELRCDPISGHTALYWYRQSLGQGLEFLIYFQGNSAPDKSGLPSDRFSAERTGGSVSTLTIQRTQQEDSAVYLCASTTRGWYGYTFGSGTRLTVV.

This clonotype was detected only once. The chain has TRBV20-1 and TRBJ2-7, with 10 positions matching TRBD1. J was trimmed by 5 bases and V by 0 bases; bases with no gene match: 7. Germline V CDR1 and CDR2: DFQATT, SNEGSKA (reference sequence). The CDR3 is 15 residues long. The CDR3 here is CSARDRRQGAHEQYF. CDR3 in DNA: TGCAGTGCTAGAGATCGGAGACAGGGGGCCCACGAGCAGTACTTC.

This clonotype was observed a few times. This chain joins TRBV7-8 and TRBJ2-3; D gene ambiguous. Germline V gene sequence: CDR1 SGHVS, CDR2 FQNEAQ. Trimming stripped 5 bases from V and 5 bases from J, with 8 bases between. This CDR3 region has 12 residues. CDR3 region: CASSLFRDTQYF. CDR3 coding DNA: TGTGCCAGCAGCCTCTTCCGAGATACGCAGTATTTT.

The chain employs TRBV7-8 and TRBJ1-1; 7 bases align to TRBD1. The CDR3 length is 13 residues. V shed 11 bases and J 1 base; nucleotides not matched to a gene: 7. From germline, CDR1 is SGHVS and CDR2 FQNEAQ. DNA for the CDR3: TGTGCCTGCGCGGGACAGCCGAACACTGAAGCTTTCTTT. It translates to CACAGQPNTEAFF.

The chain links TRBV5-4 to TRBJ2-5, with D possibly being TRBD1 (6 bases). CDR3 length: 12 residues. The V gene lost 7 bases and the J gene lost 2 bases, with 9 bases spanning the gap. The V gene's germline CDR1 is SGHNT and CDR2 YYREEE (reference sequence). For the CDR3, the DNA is TGTGCCAGCGGGGGCCCGCAAGAGACCCAGTACTTC. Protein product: CASGGPQETQYF.

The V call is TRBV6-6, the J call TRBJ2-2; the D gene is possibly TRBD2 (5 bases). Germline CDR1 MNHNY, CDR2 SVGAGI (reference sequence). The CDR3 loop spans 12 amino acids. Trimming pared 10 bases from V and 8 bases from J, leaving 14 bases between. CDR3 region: CATYLASGELFF. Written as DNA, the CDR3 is TGTGCCACTTACTTAGCGTCGGGGGAGCTGTTTTTT.

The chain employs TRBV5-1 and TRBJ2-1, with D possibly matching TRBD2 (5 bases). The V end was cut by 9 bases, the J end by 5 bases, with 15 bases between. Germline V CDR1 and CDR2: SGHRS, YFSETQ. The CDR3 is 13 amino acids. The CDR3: CATRTGGNNEQFF. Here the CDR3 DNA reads TGCGCCACTCGGACTGGCGGTAACAATGAGCAGTTCTTC.

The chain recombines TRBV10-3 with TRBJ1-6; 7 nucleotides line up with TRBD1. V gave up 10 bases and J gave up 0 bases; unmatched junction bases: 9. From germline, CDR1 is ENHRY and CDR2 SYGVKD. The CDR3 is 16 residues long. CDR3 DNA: TGTGCCACCGGAGGACAGGACAGCTCCTATAATTCACCCCTCCACTTT. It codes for CATGGQDSSYNSPLHF.

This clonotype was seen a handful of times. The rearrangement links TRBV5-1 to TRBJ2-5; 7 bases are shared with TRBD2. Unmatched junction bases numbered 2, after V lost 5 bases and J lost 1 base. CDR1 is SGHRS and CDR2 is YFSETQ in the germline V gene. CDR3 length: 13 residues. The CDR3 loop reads CASRLAIQETQYF. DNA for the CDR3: TGCGCCAGCAGACTAGCGATCCAAGAGACCCAGTACTTC.